This record concerns one T cell receptor (beta chain) sequence. This sample was taken from a study of blood T cell repertoires in COVID-19. In the study overall: The samples span acute and convalescent COVID-19 from the United States, Italy and Spain. PBMCs, B-cell-depleted T cells, or T cells provided the cDNA or gDNA that made up the material.

After removal of 4 bases from V and 4 bases from J, the junction contained 10 bases not matched to a gene. The CDR3 is 16 residues long. Germline CDR1 reads MNHNS; CDR2 reads SASEGT. Method: immunoSEQ multiplex PCR; TCRdb's copy keeps in-frame clones and lacks some. The sample shows 200,000 to 250,000 clones, 87% of them seen only once. Those enrolled, adults aged roughly 18 to 95 years, came from about two dozen US areas. Donors of Cohort 3 who recovered were those that had two negative PCRs, clearance, or symptom resolution. The chain has TRBV6-1 and TRBJ2-5; the match to TRBD1 covers 9 bases. This TCR derives from a man aged 25 to 40 who had recovered from COVID-19. Sequenced sample: PBMCs or T cells enriched from blood (not recorded which). In DNA, the CDR3 is TGTGCCAGCAGTGTGGGGACAGGGAGCGGTAGAGAGACCCAGTACTTC. Translated: CASSVGTGSGRETQYF.